A single sample is the source of the 24 T cell receptor beta chains below, sequenced in a study of technical replicates of blood from several donors. This table comes from immunoSEQ multiplex PCR, and its TCRdb copy is limited to in-frame clones, with some not included. The data show about 85,000 clones, approximately 94% seen once. The sequenced sample was T cells isolated from PBMCs. The receptors derive from a human donor in good health.

This chain links TRBV4-3 with TRBJ2-5; 12 nucleotides agree with TRBD2. The germline CDR1 and CDR2 sequences are LGHNA and YSLEER. V lost 1 base to trimming and J lost 6 bases; unmatched junction nucleotides: 9. The CDR3 loop spans 17 amino acids. The CDR3 reads CASSQVLAGGPMQTQYF. The CDR3 bases are TGCGCCAGCAGCCAAGTCCTAGCGGGAGGGCCTATGCAGACCCAGTACTTC.

The rearrangement links TRBV10-3 to TRBJ1-3; D may be TRBD1 (5 bases). V was trimmed by 2 bases and J by 4 bases, leaving 15 bases between them. The CDR3 loop spans 16 amino acids. Germline CDR1 reads ENHRY; CDR2 reads SYGVKD. DNA for the CDR3: TGTGCCATCAGTGAGGAGTATGTAGGGGAAGGAAACACCATATATTTT. Translation gives CAISEEYVGEGNTIYF.

This clone came up once. The chain joins TRBV27 to TRBJ2-7; 9 nucleotides align to TRBD2. The germline gives CDR1 MNHEY, CDR2 SMNVEV (reference sequence). This CDR3 is 16 amino acids long. The junction had 11 bases not matched to a gene; V was cut back by 5 bases and J by 3 bases. CDR3 DNA: TGTGCCAGCAGTCTAATATTAGCGGGAGCCATCTACGAGCAGTACTTC. As protein: CASSLILAGAIYEQYF.

This rearrangement joins TRBV7-2 to TRBJ1-5; D is ambiguous. Germline CDR1 and CDR2: SGHTA and FQGNSA. Trimming cost V 6 bases and J 3 bases, with 6 bases left between them. The CDR3 totals 12 residues. In DNA form, the CDR3 reads TGTGCCAGCAGTCAAAACAATCAGCCCCAGCATTTT. This codes for CASSQNNQPQHF.

This chain uses TRBV5-1 with TRBJ2-5; 9 bases are a match to TRBD2. J was trimmed by 2 bases and V by 4 bases; bases with no gene match: 3. CDR1 is SGHRS and CDR2 is YFSETQ in the germline V gene. The length of the CDR3 is 14 residues. For the CDR3, the DNA is TGCGCCAGCAGCCTTACTAGCGGGCAAGAGACCCAGTACTTC. Protein product: CASSLTSGQETQYF.

The V gene is TRBV7-9, the J gene TRBJ1-1; D gene uncertain. The CDR3 consists of 13 residues. Germline V gene sequence: CDR1 SEHNR, CDR2 FQNEAQ (reference sequence). Trimming left V 6 bases short and J 1 base short, with 9 bases between. The chain's CDR3 is CASREVGNTEAFF. The CDR3 region has the DNA TGTGCCAGCAGGGAGGTCGGGAACACTGAAGCTTTCTTT.

J is TRBJ2-3 and V is TRBV7-3; the match to TRBD1 covers 7 bases. The trim removed 1 base at V and 5 bases at J, leaving 6 bases unmatched. Germline loops: CDR1 SGHTA, CDR2 FQGTGA. The CDR3 has 15 residues. The DNA of the CDR3 is TGTGCCAGCAGCTTAAGTACAGGGGCGCAAGATACGCAGTATTTT. This encodes CASSLSTGAQDTQYF.

The chain is built from TRBV12-5 and TRBJ2-1; unclear D gene. The CDR3 contains 12 residues. CDR1 is LGHNT, CDR2 FRNRAP, per germline. With 4 bases removed from V and 8 bases from J, the gap between germline ends came to 9 bases. The chain's CDR3 is CASGSFFYEQFF. DNA for the CDR3: TGTGCTAGTGGTTCCTTTTTTTATGAGCAGTTCTTC.

This chain uses TRBV14 with TRBJ1-3; weak D call: TRBD1 (5 bases). V gave up 1 base and J gave up 4 bases, with 14 bases separating them. The germline gives CDR1 SGHDN, CDR2 FVKESK. CDR3 length equals 16 residues. The CDR3 DNA reads as TGTGCCAGCAGCCAAGTTAAGGGGTTTTCCGGAAACACCATATATTTT. It codes for CASSQVKGFSGNTIYF. The variable domain in full, with the rest retrieved from reference TRBV14 and TRBJ1-3, is EAGVTQFPSHSVIEKGQTVTLRCDPISGHDNLYWYRRVMGKEIKFLLHFVKESKQDESGMPNNRFLAERTGGTYSTLKVQPAELEDSGVYFCASSQVKGFSGNTIYFGEGSWLTVV.

The rearrangement links TRBV9 to TRBJ2-7, with TRBD2 identical over 8 bases. Trimming cost V 2 bases and J 5 bases; bases outside gene matches: 15. Germline loops: CDR1 SGDLS, CDR2 YYNGEE. The CDR3 is made up of 17 amino acids. CDR3 DNA: TGTGCCAGCAGCGTCACCGGGACTAGTTTAGAATCCAACGAGCAGTACTTC. It codes for CASSVTGTSLESNEQYF.

V is TRBV4-3 and J is TRBJ2-7; possibly TRBD2 for D (6 bases). The V end was cut by 4 bases, the J end by 0 bases, with 13 bases between. The CDR3 covers 15 residues. CDR1 LGHNA and CDR2 YSLEER come from the germline V gene. The CDR3 DNA sequence: TGCGCCAGCAGCCCCGGACGGGGGAGCTCCTACGAGCAGTACTTC. Its translation: CASSPGRGSSYEQYF.

The V gene is TRBV10-3, the J gene TRBJ1-1; no clear D gene. The CDR3 contains 13 residues. The V end was cut by 3 bases, the J end by 1 base, with 6 bases between. Per germline, CDR1 ENHRY and CDR2 SYGVKD. The CDR3 bases are TGTGCCATCAGTGAATCGGGGAACACTGAAGCTTTCTTT. It specifies CAISESGNTEAFF.

The CDR3 DNA follows: TGTGCCAGCAGATGGACTAGCGGCACCGGGGAGCTGTTTTTT. Encoded protein: CASRWTSGTGELFF. This chain links TRBV27 with TRBJ2-2, with 10 bases lining up with TRBD2. Germline-derived CDR1 and CDR2 are MNHEY and SMNVEV (reference sequence). Losses at the gene ends were 6 bases for V and 4 bases for J; bases not matched to a gene: 2. This CDR3 is 14 amino acids long.

This sequence joins TRBV30 and TRBJ1-5; TRBD1 agrees at 8 bases. V lost 0 bases, J lost 4 bases, and 5 bases stayed unmatched. Germline assignment: CDR1 GTSNPN and CDR2 SVGIG (reference sequence). CDR3 size: 15 residues. CDR3 amino acids: CAWSVQGGKNQPQHF. The CDR3 DNA reads TGTGCCTGGAGTGTACAGGGGGGAAAGAATCAGCCCCAGCATTTT.

This chain connects TRBV27 to TRBJ1-2; TRBD1 matches 7 bases. With 5 bases clipped from V and 4 bases from J, the junction kept 4 bases outside the gene matches. Germline CDR1 reads MNHEY; CDR2 reads SMNVEV (reference sequence). The CDR3 contains 13 residues. CDR3 region: CASSRDSLYGYTF. The CDR3 nucleotides read TGTGCCAGCAGTCGGGACAGTCTCTATGGCTACACCTTC.

This clone turned up a few times. The chain employs TRBV30 and TRBJ1-1, with TRBD1 matching over 7 bases. With V trimmed by 8 bases and J by 5 bases, 2 bases remained unmatched. CDR1 and CDR2 (germline): GTSNPN, SVGIG (reference sequence). The CDR3 is made up of 10 amino acids. This CDR3 reads CAQGGTEAFF. The CDR3 coding sequence is TGTGCCCAGGGGGGTACTGAAGCTTTCTTT.

J is TRBJ2-3 and V is TRBV11-2; TRBD2 aligns across 7 bases. This CDR3 comprises 16 residues. The V segment lost 6 bases and the J segment 1 base; nucleotides outside the gene matches: 10. CDR1 and CDR2 from the germline V gene are SGHAT and FQNNGV. The CDR3 loop reads CASSSSGLLGTDTQYF. CDR3 sequence (DNA): TGTGCCAGCAGTTCATCGGGACTACTGGGCACAGATACGCAGTATTTT.

The chain carries TRBV4-2 and TRBJ2-3, with a possible D match to TRBD2 (6 bases). The CDR3 is 15 residues long. The ends were cut back, 1 base at V and 2 bases at J, with 10 bases in the middle. Germline CDR1 and CDR2: LGHNA and YNFKEQ. The CDR3 reads CASSQGGTDTDTQYF. CDR3 sequence (DNA): TGTGCCAGCAGCCAAGGGGGGACTGACACAGATACGCAGTATTTT.

This clone was seen only once. The rearrangement uses TRBV2 and TRBJ2-7, with D maybe TRBD1 (6 bases). Looked up from germline, CDR1 is SNHLY and CDR2 is FYNNEI. CDR3 length: 15 amino acids. Trimming cost V 5 bases and J 0 bases, with 14 bases left between them. The CDR3 DNA sequence: TGTGCCAGCAGTCTTCCGGGACACCGCTCCTACGAGCAGTACTTC. Residues: CASSLPGHRSYEQYF.

This clone was detected only once. The chain has TRBV6-1 and TRBJ1-2, with TRBD1 as a possible D gene (6 bases). CDR1 is MNHNS, CDR2 SASEGT, per germline. V lost 3 bases and J lost 7, with 15 bases in between. The CDR3 is 14 amino acids. For the CDR3, the DNA is TGTGCCAGCAGTGAGGGCGCAGGGGCGGGTGGCTACACCTTC. Its translation: CASSEGAGAGGYTF.

The J gene is TRBJ2-3, the V gene TRBV7-9; the D gene is possibly TRBD2 (6 bases). V lost 8 bases and J lost 4, with 16 bases in between. Germline lookup yields CDR1 SEHNR and CDR2 FQNEAQ (reference sequence). The CDR3 totals 14 residues. CDR3 sequence (DNA): TGTGCCAGCCGGGGAGGCTACCTCGCAGATACGCAGTATTTT. Translation: CASRGGYLADTQYF.

The chain joins TRBV29-1 to TRBJ2-1; TRBD1 matches at 8 bases. The V and J ends lost 6 bases and 14 bases, in that order; junction bases with no gene match: 3. Germline V CDR1 and CDR2: SQVTM, ANQGSEA. CDR3 length equals 9 residues. CDR3 DNA sequence: TGCAGCGTAACAGGGGGAGAGTTCTTC. Protein product: CSVTGGEFF.

This chain uses TRBV6-1 with TRBJ2-7; possibly TRBD2 for D (6 bases). Germline CDR1 MNHNS, CDR2 SASEGT. This CDR3 region has 14 residues. The V gene lost 3 bases and the J gene lost 5 bases, with 14 bases spanning the gap. The CDR3 DNA reads TGTGCCAGCAGTGAGAACCGGGGGTCACACGAGCAGTACTTC. As protein: CASSENRGSHEQYF.

This clone came up once. The chain combines TRBV5-6 with TRBJ1-2; tentatively, D is TRBD1 (6 bases). The germline CDR1 and CDR2 sequences are SGHDT and YYEEEE. The CDR3 sequence is 14 residues long. The V end was cut by 4 bases, the J end by 8 bases, with 18 bases between. This CDR3 is CASSMFTGTLGYTF. The CDR3 coding sequence is TGTGCCAGCAGCATGTTTACAGGGACCCTAGGCTACACCTTC.